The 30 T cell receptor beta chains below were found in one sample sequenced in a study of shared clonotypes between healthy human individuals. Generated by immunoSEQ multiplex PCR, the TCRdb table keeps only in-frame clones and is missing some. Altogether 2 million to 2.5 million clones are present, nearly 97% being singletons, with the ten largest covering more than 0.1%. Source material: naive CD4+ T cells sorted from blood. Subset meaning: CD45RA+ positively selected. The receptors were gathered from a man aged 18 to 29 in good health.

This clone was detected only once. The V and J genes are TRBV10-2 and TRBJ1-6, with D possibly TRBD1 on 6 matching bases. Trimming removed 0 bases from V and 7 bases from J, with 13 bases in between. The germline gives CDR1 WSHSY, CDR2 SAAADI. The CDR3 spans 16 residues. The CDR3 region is CASSESGGVKNSPLHF. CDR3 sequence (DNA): TGCGCCAGCAGTGAGTCGGGGGGCGTAAAAAATTCACCCCTCCACTTT.

The CDR3 loop reads CAWNAGTVNTEAFF. The CDR3 bases are TGTGCCTGGAATGCCGGGACCGTGAACACTGAAGCTTTCTTT. V is TRBV30 and J is TRBJ1-1; D perhaps matches TRBD1 (5 bases). Trimming stripped 4 bases from V and 0 bases from J, with 12 bases between. CDR1 and CDR2 (germline): GTSNPN, SVGIG (reference sequence). The CDR3 has 14 residues.

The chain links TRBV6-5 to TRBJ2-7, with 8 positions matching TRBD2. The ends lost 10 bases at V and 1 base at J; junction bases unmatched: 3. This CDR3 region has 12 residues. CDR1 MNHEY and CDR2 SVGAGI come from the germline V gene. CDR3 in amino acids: CATRGRSYEQYF. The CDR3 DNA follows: TGTGCCACTCGCGGGAGGTCCTACGAGCAGTACTTC.

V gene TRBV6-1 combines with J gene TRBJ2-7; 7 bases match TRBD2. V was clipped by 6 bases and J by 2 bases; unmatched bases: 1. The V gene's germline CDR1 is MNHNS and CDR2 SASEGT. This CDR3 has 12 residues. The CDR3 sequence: CASRAGAYEQYF. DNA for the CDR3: TGTGCCAGCAGGGCGGGGGCCTACGAGCAGTACTTC.

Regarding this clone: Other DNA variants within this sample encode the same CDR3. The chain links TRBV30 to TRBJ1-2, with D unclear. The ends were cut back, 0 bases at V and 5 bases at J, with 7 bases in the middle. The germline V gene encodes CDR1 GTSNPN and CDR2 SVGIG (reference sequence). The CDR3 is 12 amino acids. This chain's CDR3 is CAWSVVGYGYTF. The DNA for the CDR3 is TGTGCCTGGAGTGTAGTGGGGTATGGCTACACCTTC.

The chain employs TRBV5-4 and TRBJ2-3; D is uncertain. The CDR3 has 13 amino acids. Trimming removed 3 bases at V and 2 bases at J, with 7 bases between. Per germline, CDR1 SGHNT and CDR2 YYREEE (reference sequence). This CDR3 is CASSSRYTDTQYF. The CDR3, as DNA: TGTGCCAGCAGCTCCCGATACACAGATACGCAGTATTTT.

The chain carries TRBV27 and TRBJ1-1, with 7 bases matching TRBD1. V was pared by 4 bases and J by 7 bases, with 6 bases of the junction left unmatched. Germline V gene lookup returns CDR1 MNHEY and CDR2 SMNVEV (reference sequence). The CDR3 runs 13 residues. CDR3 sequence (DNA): TGTGCCAGCAGTTCCCGGGACAGCAATGAAGCTTTCTTT. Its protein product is CASSSRDSNEAFF.

The CDR3 protein is CASSAHGLKSSYEQYF. CDR3 bases: TGTGCCAGCAGCGCCCATGGGCTGAAGAGCTCCTACGAGCAGTACTTC. The chain couples TRBV7-9 to TRBJ2-7; D is unclear. The CDR3 totals 16 residues. Germline V gives CDR1 SEHNR, CDR2 FQNEAQ (reference sequence). The germline V and J ends were trimmed by 5 bases and 0 bases, with 17 bases remaining between them.

The CDR3 spells CASSLFPASGANVLTF. The CDR3 region has the DNA TGTGCCAGCAGTTTATTCCCCGCCTCTGGGGCCAACGTCCTGACTTTC. The gene calls are TRBV27 and TRBJ2-6; unclear D gene. CDR1 and CDR2 from the germline V gene are MNHEY and SMNVEV (reference sequence). Trimming removed 1 base from V and 0 bases from J, with 7 bases in between. The CDR3 loop spans 16 amino acids.

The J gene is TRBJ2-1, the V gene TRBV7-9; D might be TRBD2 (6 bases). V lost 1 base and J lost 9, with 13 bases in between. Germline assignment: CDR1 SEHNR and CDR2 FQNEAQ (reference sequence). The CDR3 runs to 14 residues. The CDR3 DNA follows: TGTGCCAGCAGCTTAGTGGGGGGACTTGGTGAGCAGTTCTTC. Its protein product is CASSLVGGLGEQFF.

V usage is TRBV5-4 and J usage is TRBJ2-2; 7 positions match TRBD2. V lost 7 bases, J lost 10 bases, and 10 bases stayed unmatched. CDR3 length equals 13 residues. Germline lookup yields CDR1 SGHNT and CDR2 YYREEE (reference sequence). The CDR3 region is CASGGAGVSELFF. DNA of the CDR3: TGTGCCAGCGGCGGGGCGGGAGTATCGGAGCTGTTTTTT.

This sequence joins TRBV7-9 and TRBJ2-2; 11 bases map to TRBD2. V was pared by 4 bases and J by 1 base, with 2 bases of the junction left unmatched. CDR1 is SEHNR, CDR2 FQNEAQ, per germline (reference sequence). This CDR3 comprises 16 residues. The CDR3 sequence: CASSSLAGGNTGELFF. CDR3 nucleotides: TGTGCCAGCAGCTCCCTAGCGGGAGGGAACACCGGGGAGCTGTTTTTT. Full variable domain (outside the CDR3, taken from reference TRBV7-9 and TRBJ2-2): DTGVSQNPRHKITKRGQNVTFRCDPISEHNRLYWYRQTLGQGPEFLTYFQNEAQLEKSRLLSDRFSAERPKGSFSTLEIQRTEQGDSAMYLCASSSLAGGNTGELFFGEGSRLTVL.

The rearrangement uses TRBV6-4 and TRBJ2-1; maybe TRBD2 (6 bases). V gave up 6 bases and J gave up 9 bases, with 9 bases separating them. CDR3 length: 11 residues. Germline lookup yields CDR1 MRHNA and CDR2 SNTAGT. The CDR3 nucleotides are TGTGCCAGCAGCTGGGGAGGTGAGCAGTTCTTC. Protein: CASSWGGEQFF.

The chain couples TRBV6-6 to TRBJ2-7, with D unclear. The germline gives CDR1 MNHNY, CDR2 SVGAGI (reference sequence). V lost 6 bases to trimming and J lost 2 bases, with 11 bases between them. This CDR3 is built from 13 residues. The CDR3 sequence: CASRNGRPYEQYF. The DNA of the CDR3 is TGTGCCAGCAGAAATGGACGGCCCTACGAGCAGTACTTC.

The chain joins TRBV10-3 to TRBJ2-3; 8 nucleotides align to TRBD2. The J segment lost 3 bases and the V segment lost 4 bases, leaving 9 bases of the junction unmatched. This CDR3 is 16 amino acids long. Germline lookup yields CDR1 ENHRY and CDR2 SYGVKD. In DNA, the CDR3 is TGTGCCATCAGTGGAGGGGTAGCGGGGAAAACAGATACGCAGTATTTT. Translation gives CAISGGVAGKTDTQYF.

CDR3 coding DNA: TGTGCCAGTAGGAGGGACAAGATGACGAACACTGAAGCTTTCTTT. It specifies CASRRDKMTNTEAFF. The chain has TRBV19 and TRBJ1-1, with a weak D call TRBD1 (6 bases). Germline V gene data show CDR1 as LNHDA and CDR2 as SQIVND (reference sequence). Trimming cost V 6 bases and J 1 base, with 15 bases left between them. This CDR3 is 15 amino acids long. Variable domain in full (rest from reference TRBV19 and TRBJ1-1): DGGITQSPKYLFRKEGQNVTLSCEQNLNHDAMYWYRQDPGQGLRLIYYSQIVNDFQKGDIAEGYSVSREKKESFPLTVTSAQKNPTAFYLCASRRDKMTNTEAFFGQGTRLTVV.

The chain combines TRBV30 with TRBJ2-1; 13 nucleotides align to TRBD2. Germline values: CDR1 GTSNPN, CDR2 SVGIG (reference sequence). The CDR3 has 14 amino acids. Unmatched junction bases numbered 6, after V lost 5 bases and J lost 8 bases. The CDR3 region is CAWVLAGGPYEQFF. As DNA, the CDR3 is TGTGCCTGGGTACTAGCGGGAGGGCCCTATGAGCAGTTCTTC.

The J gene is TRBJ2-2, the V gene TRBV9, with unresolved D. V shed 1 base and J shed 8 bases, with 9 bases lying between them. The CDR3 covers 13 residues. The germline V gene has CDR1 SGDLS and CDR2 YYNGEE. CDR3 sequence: CASSVPPAGELFF. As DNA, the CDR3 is TGTGCCAGCAGCGTACCCCCTGCGGGGGAGCTGTTTTTT.

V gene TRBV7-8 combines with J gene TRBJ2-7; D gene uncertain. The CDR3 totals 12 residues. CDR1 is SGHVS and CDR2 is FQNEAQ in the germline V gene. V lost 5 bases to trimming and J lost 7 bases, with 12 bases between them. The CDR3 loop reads CASSRRDGEQYF. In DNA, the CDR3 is TGTGCCAGCAGCCGCCGTGATGGGGAGCAGTACTTC.

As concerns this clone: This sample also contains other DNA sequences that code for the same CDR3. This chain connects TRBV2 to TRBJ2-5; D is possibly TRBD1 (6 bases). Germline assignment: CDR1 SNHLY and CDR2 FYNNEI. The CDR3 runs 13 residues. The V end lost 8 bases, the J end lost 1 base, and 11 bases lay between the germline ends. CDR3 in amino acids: CASSGGLQETQYF. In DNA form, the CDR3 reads TGTGCCAGCTCTGGGGGCCTCCAAGAGACCCAGTACTTC.

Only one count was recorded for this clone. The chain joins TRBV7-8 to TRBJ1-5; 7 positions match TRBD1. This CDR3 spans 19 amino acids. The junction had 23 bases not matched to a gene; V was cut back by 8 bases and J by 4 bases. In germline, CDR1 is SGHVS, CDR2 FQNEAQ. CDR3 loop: CASSSRGWGGGFRNQPQHF. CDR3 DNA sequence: TGTGCCAGCTCCTCCCGGGGATGGGGAGGGGGCTTCCGTAATCAGCCCCAGCATTTT.

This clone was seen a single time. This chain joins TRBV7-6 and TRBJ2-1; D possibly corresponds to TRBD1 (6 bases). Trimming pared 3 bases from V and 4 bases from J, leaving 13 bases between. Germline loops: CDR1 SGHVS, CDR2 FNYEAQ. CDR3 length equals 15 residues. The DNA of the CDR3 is TGTGCCAGCAGCTTCTTCGCAGGGGAATACAATGAGCAGTTCTTC. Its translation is CASSFFAGEYNEQFF.

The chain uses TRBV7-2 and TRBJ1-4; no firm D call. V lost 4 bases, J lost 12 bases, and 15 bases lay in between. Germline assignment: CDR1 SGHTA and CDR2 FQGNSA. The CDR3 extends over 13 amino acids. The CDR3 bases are TGTGCCAGCAGCTCTTATGAGCTGAAAGAACTGTTTTTT. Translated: CASSSYELKELFF.

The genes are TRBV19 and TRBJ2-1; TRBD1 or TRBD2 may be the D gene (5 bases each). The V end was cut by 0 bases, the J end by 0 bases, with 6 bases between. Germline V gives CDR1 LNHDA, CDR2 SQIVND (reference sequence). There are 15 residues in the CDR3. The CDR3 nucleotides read TGTGCCAGTAGTATAGAGGGGGTCTCCTACAATGAGCAGTTCTTC. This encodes CASSIEGVSYNEQFF. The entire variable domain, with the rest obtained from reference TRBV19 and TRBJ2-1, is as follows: DGGITQSPKYLFRKEGQNVTLSCEQNLNHDAMYWYRQDPGQGLRLIYYSQIVNDFQKGDIAEGYSVSREKKESFPLTVTSAQKNPTAFYLCASSIEGVSYNEQFFGPGTRLTVL.

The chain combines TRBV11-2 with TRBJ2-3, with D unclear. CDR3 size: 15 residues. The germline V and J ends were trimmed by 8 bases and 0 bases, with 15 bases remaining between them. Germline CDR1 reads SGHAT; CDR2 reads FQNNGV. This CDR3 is CASYSGRTSTDTQYF. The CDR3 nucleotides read TGTGCCAGCTACTCAGGCCGCACTAGCACAGATACGCAGTATTTT.

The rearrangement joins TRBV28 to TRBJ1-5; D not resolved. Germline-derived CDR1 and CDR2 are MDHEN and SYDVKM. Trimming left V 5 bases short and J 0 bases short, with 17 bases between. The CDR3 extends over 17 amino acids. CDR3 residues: CASSPLNLGYSNQPQHF. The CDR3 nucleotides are TGTGCCAGCAGTCCACTAAACTTGGGTTATAGCAATCAGCCCCAGCATTTT. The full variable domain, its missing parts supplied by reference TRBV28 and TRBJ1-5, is DVKVTQSSRYLVKRTGEKVFLECVQDMDHENMFWYRQDPGLGLRLIYFSYDVKMKEKGDIPEGYSVSREKKERFSLILESASTNQTSMYLCASSPLNLGYSNQPQHFGDGTRLSIL.

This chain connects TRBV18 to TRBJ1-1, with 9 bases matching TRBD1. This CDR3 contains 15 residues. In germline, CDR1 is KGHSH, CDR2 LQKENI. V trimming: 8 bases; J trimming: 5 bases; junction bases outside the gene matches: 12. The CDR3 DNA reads TGTGCCAGCACCACCGGGTACAGGGGGCCAACTGAAGCTTTCTTT. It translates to CASTTGYRGPTEAFF.

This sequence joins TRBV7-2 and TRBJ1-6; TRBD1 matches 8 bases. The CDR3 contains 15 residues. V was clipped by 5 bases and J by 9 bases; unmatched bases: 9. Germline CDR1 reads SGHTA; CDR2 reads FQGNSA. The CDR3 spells CASSPLGQGASPLHF. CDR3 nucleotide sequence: TGTGCCAGCAGCCCGCTAGGACAGGGCGCTTCACCCCTCCACTTT.

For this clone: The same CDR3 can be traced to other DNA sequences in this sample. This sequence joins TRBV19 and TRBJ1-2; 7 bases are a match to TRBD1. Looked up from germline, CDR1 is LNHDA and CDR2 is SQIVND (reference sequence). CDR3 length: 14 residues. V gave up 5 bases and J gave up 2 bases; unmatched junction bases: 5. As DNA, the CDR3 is TGTGCCAGTAGTCCAGACAGGGCCAACTATGGCTACACCTTC. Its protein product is CASSPDRANYGYTF.

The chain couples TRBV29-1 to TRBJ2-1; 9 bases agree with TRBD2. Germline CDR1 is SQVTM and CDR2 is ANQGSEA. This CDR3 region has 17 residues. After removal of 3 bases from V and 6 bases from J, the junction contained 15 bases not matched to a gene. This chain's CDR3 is CSVDPLFSGRGGNEQFF. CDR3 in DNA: TGCAGCGTTGACCCCTTGTTTAGCGGGAGAGGAGGCAATGAGCAGTTCTTC.